The clone carrying this T cell receptor (beta chain) was seen at least ten times. The record originates from a study of molecular identifiers for immune sequencing clone quantification. TCRdb re-called the PCR reads through MiXCR, storing one row per CDR3 protein. Here the sample spans 50,000 to 70,000 distinct CDR3 sequences, about 18% being singletons. CDR1 SGHAT and CDR2 FQNNGV come from the germline V gene. The CDR3 runs 16 residues. Unmatched junction bases numbered 7, after V lost 4 bases and J lost 3 bases. The sequencing input was naive CD8+ T cells from blood, with Jurkat cell RNA spiked in. The sample's subset: FACS-sorted CD8+CD4-CCR7+CD45RA+ naive T cells. This receptor was taken from a human donor in good health. Some libraries in this study had Jurkat cell RNA spiked in. The chain couples TRBV11-2 to TRBJ2-3, with 10 bases that match TRBD2. The CDR3 sequence: CASSSTTTSGTDTQYF. CDR3 in DNA: TGTGCCAGCAGCTCAACTACGACTAGCGGGACAGATACGCAGTATTTT.